The clone carrying this T cell receptor (beta chain) was detected a few times. The record originates from a study of control samples from healthy donors and cancer patients. Using immunoSEQ multiplex PCR, the repertoire was profiled, and TCRdb retains in-frame clones only, with some absent. Counted here are about 80,000 clones, approximately 89% occurring once; the ten biggest clones make up 5.5%. This CDR3 comprises 13 residues. The germline V gene has CDR1 SGHTS and CDR2 YDEGEE. V shed 4 bases and J shed 5 bases, with 12 bases lying between them. The sample consisted of blood. This receptor was identified in a middle-aged man in good health. V and J are TRBV5-8 and TRBJ1-2, with unresolved D. CDR3 bases: TGTGCCAGCAGCCGCGGCTCTGGGTATGGCTACACCTTC. It is translated as CASSRGSGYGYTF.